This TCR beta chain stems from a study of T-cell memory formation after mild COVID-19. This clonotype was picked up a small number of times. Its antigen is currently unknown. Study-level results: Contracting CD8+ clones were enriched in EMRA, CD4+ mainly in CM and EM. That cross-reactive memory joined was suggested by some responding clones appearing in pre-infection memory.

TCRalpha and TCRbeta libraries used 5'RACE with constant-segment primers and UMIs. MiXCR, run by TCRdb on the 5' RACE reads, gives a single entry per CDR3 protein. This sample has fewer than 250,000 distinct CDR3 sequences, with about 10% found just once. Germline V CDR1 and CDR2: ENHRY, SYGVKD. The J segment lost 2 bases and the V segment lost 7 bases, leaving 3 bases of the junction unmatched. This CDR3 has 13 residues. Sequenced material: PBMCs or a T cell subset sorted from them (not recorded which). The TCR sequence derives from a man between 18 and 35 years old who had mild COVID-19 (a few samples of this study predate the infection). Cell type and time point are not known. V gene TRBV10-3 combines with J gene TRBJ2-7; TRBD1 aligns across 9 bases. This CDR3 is CAINRDRAYEQYF. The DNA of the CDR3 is TGTGCCATCAACCGGGACAGGGCCTACGAGCAGTACTTC.